Each of the 20 T cell receptor beta chains below was sequenced from the same sample in a study of T cells in Graves' hyperthyroidism and ophthalmopathy. Authors of the study amplified TCR beta CDR3 regions from RNA transcripts. The HTBI primer set drove a first-round RT-PCR of the TCR CDR3. TCRdb re-called the multiplex PCR reads with MiXCR, one entry per CDR3 protein. The sample has approximately 430,000 distinct CDR3 sequences; 15% to 19% are singletons. Sequencing was carried out using blood. The receptors derive from a woman aged 18 to 35 with Graves' hyperthyroidism.

Many counts were recorded for this clonotype. CDR3 DNA: TGCAGCGTTGGAGAGACAGGGGATCAAGTGGGGCAGTTCTTC. Translated: CSVGETGDQVGQFF. The gene calls are TRBV29-1 and TRBJ2-1; 8 nucleotides agree with TRBD1. Trimming cost V 4 bases and J 12 bases; bases outside gene matches: 14. CDR1 and CDR2 from the germline V gene are SQVTM and ANQGSEA. CDR3 length: 14 amino acids.

The sample holds a few counts of this clonotype. The rearrangement links TRBV28 to TRBJ1-4, with D hard to call. Trimming pared 5 bases from V and 0 bases from J, leaving 16 bases between. This CDR3 comprises 17 residues. The germline gives CDR1 MDHEN, CDR2 SYDVKM. The CDR3, as DNA: TGTGCCAGCAGTCCTCCACCTCTCTGGACAACTAATGAAAAACTGTTTTTT. This translates into CASSPPPLWTTNEKLFF.

The chain links TRBV6-1 to TRBJ2-2; a possible D gene is TRBD1 (6 bases). V was trimmed by 5 bases and J by 6 bases, leaving 19 bases between them. Germline-derived CDR1 and CDR2 are MNHNS and SASEGT. There are 16 residues in the CDR3. Here the CDR3 reads CASSPSTGFTAGELFF. As DNA, the CDR3 is TGTGCCAGCAGTCCCTCAACAGGGTTTACGGCCGGGGAGCTGTTTTTT.

Regarding this clonotype: A clone one base away is much larger, so this may be a read error. The V gene is TRBV3-1, the J gene TRBJ2-2, with a tentative D call TRBD2 (5 bases). The length of the CDR3 is 11 residues. From germline, CDR1 is LGHDT and CDR2 YNNKEL (reference sequence). The CDR3 protein is CASSVPGKLSF. CDR3 DNA sequence: TGTGCCAGCAGCGTACCCGGGAAGCTGTCTTTT.

This clonotype was observed many times. The gene calls are TRBV25-1 and TRBJ1-2; D is unclear. Germline CDR1 is MGHDK and CDR2 is SYGVNS. CDR3 length equals 14 residues. V was trimmed by 2 bases and J by 6 bases, leaving 13 bases between them. The CDR3 DNA reads as TGTGCCAGCAGTGAAGCTAACGGGGTGGATGGCTACACCTTC. Its translation: CASSEANGVDGYTF.

This clonotype was picked up many times. The chain links TRBV19 to TRBJ1-6; 8 bases are a match to TRBD1. Germline V gene lookup returns CDR1 LNHDA and CDR2 SQIVND (reference sequence). Trimming removed 5 bases from V and 1 base from J; junction bases left unmatched: 4. This CDR3 comprises 16 residues. The DNA for the CDR3 is TGTGCCAGTAGTGCAGGGGGCCAGTCCTATAATTCACCCCTCCACTTT. It specifies CASSAGGQSYNSPLHF.

This clonotype was observed at least ten times. The chain couples TRBV5-1 to TRBJ2-2, with unresolved D. Trimming took off 2 bases at V and 5 bases at J, with 13 bases between the two ends. Germline V lookup: CDR1 SGHRS, CDR2 YFSETQ. The CDR3 contains 15 residues. The CDR3 DNA reads TGCGCCAGCAGCTTTGAGACCCAAGGGACCGGGGAGCTGTTTTTT. Translated: CASSFETQGTGELFF.

This clonotype was detected ten times or more. V and J are TRBV7-8 and TRBJ2-5; TRBD2 matches at 8 bases. Per germline, CDR1 SGHVS and CDR2 FQNEAQ. The trim removed 5 bases at V and 4 bases at J, leaving 18 bases unmatched. CDR3 size: 18 residues. The CDR3 DNA sequence: TGTGCCAGCAGCCGTCCCAGCGGGAGTTCCCTCGGAATAGAGACCCAGTACTTC. It codes for CASSRPSGSSLGIETQYF.

This clonotype has at least ten counts. The chain uses TRBV20-1 and TRBJ2-7; TRBD2 agrees at 9 bases. Losses at the gene ends were 3 bases for V and 6 bases for J; bases not matched to a gene: 12. CDR3 size: 15 residues. Germline CDR1 reads DFQATT; CDR2 reads SNEGSKA (reference sequence). This chain's CDR3 is CSASRAGGPPGEQYF. The CDR3 DNA sequence: TGCAGTGCTAGTCGTGCGGGAGGGCCTCCGGGCGAGCAGTACTTC.

The V and J genes are TRBV28 and TRBJ2-1; D gene unclear. Trimming took off 5 bases at V and 13 bases at J, with 21 bases between the two ends. CDR3 length equals 14 residues. Germline CDR1 MDHEN, CDR2 SYDVKM. The CDR3 DNA is TGTGCCAGCAGTCCCCCCACCTTTTTATCGAGTCAGTTCTTC. Translation: CASSPPTFLSSQFF.

This clonotype was picked up many times. For the CDR3, the DNA is TGCAGCGTTGAGCGGCGGGGGAAAGATACGCAGTATTTT. Protein: CSVERRGKDTQYF. The chain recombines TRBV29-1 with TRBJ2-3, with TRBD2 identical over 7 bases. V trimming: 3 bases; J trimming: 5 bases; junction bases outside the gene matches: 5. Germline V lookup: CDR1 SQVTM, CDR2 ANQGSEA. The CDR3 spans 13 residues.

The rearrangement joins TRBV4-2 to TRBJ2-7, with 8 bases fitting TRBD1. Germline values: CDR1 LGHNA, CDR2 YNFKEQ. J gave up 4 bases and V 3 bases, and 5 bases lay outside the gene matches. The length of the CDR3 is 14 residues. For the CDR3, the DNA is TGTGCCAGCAGCCAGCTCAGGGGGCCATACGAGCAGTACTTC. Translating gives CASSQLRGPYEQYF.

This rearrangement joins TRBV9 to TRBJ2-5; possibly TRBD2 for D (6 bases). Deletions cut 4 bases from V and 4 bases from J, with 20 bases between. The germline V gene encodes CDR1 SGDLS and CDR2 YYNGEE. The CDR3 totals 16 residues. CDR3: CASSPTLVQGGETQYF. In DNA form, the CDR3 reads TGTGCCAGCAGCCCCACTCTAGTCCAGGGAGGAGAGACCCAGTACTTC.

Many counts were recorded for this clonotype. The chain joins TRBV30 to TRBJ2-7, with D perhaps being TRBD1 or TRBD2 (6 bases each). V shed 3 bases and J shed 4 bases, with 16 bases lying between them. In germline, CDR1 is GTSNPN, CDR2 SVGIG (reference sequence). The CDR3 has 14 amino acids. CDR3 loop: CAWRTLGGKYEQYF. The CDR3 DNA follows: TGTGCCTGGAGGACCCTGGGGGGCAAGTACGAGCAGTACTTC.

This clonotype showed up many times. This rearrangement joins TRBV14 to TRBJ2-3; 9 nucleotides match TRBD2. Unmatched junction bases numbered 11, after V lost 5 bases and J lost 11 bases. CDR1 and CDR2 (germline): SGHDN, FVKESK. The CDR3 runs to 14 residues. CDR3 sequence: CASSTLLERGEQYF. The CDR3 coding sequence is TGTGCCAGCAGCACGCTCCTCGAGCGGGGGGAGCAGTATTTT. Looking up the rest from reference TRBV14 and TRBJ2-3 gives the full variable domain: EAGVTQFPSHSVIEKGQTVTLRCDPISGHDNLYWYRRVMGKEIKFLLHFVKESKQDESGMPNNRFLAERTGGTYSTLKVQPAELEDSGVYFCASSTLLERGEQYFGPGTRLTVL.

The sample holds many counts of this clonotype. The chain couples TRBV6-1 to TRBJ2-2; 8 nucleotides align to TRBD2. The germline CDR1 and CDR2 sequences are MNHNS and SASEGT. The CDR3 contains 16 residues. V dropped 4 bases and J dropped 4; count of bases not matched to a gene: 8. The chain's CDR3 is CASSVTGTSGTGELFF. The CDR3 DNA is TGTGCCAGCAGTGTTACCGGGACTAGTGGCACCGGGGAGCTGTTTTTT.

In its sample, this clonotype was seen many times. The rearrangement uses TRBV7-2 and TRBJ1-4; TRBD1 agrees at 10 bases. The CDR3 sequence is 13 residues long. The V gene end was trimmed by 4 bases and the J gene end by 8 bases; junction bases not matched to a gene: 1. Germline V gives CDR1 SGHTA, CDR2 FQGNSA. The CDR3 DNA follows: TGTGCCAGCAGCTGGGGACAGGGGGAAAAACTGTTTTTT. It encodes CASSWGQGEKLFF.

The CDR3 region is CASSEGTGGPDEQYF. CDR3 coding DNA: TGTGCCAGCAGTGAAGGGACGGGAGGGCCAGACGAGCAGTACTTC. The rearrangement links TRBV2 to TRBJ2-7; 8 bases align to TRBD2. V lost 1 base, J lost 5 bases, and 7 bases stayed unmatched. CDR3 length equals 15 residues. The germline V gene has CDR1 SNHLY and CDR2 FYNNEI.

This clonotype was picked up many times. This chain joins TRBV20-1 and TRBJ2-3; 8 nucleotides align to TRBD2. Per the germline V gene, CDR1 is DFQATT and CDR2 is SNEGSKA (reference sequence). Trimming took 0 bases from V and 7 from J; bases not matched to a gene: 9. CDR3 length equals 15 residues. This chain's CDR3 is CSARDGAGVSNTQYF. DNA for the CDR3: TGCAGTGCTAGAGATGGAGCGGGAGTATCGAATACGCAGTATTTT.

This clonotype was recorded many times. This rearrangement joins TRBV11-3 to TRBJ1-2; unclear D gene. The CDR3 has 13 amino acids. Germline V gene sequence: CDR1 SGHNT, CDR2 YENEEA. V lost 2 bases and J lost 6, with 10 bases in between. CDR3 sequence reads: CASSLTAQNGYTF. The DNA of the CDR3 is TGTGCCAGCAGCTTAACGGCGCAGAATGGCTACACCTTC. The variable domain in full, with the rest retrieved from reference TRBV11-3 and TRBJ1-2, is EAGVVQSPRYKIIEKKQPVAFWCNPISGHNTLYWYLQNLGQGPELLIRYENEEAVDDSQLPKDRFSAERLKGVDSTLKIQPAELGDSAVYLCASSLTAQNGYTFGSGTRLTVV.